One sample yielded the 28 T cell receptor beta chains listed below, sequenced in a study of T cells in Graves' hyperthyroidism and ophthalmopathy. Researchers took RNA transcripts and amplified the TCR beta CDR3 regions from them. First-round RT-PCR with HTBI primers amplified the TCR CDR3 region. Using its own MiXCR run on the multiplex PCR reads, TCRdb lists one record per CDR3 protein. The table has under 400,000 distinct CDR3 sequences, roughly 13% seen once; the top ten hold roughly 11%. Sequencing was performed on blood. These receptors were obtained from a woman aged 60-70 years with Graves' hyperthyroidism.

The sample holds a few counts of this clonotype. A much larger clone lies a single base off, so this may be a read error. The CDR3 sequence: CASSYYSNYEQYF. The CDR3 bases are TGTGCCAGCAGTTACTACTCGAATTACGAGCAGTACTTC. This rearrangement joins TRBV6-2 or TRBV6-3 to TRBJ2-7; D unclear. The CDR3 has 13 amino acids. Between the trimmed V and J ends, which lost 1 base and 4 bases, there was a span of 8 bases. Germline-derived CDR1 and CDR2 are MNHEY and SVGEGT.

This clonotype has ten or more counts. The CDR3 region has the DNA TGTGCCAGCAGTCCCGGGACTAGCCTTCGCAATGAGCAGTTCTTC. Its protein is CASSPGTSLRNEQFF. This chain uses TRBV12-3 or TRBV12-4 with TRBJ2-1; 9 bases are shared with TRBD2. Losses at the gene ends were 5 bases for V and 6 bases for J; bases not matched to a gene: 8. The CDR3 totals 15 residues.

This clonotype was observed a handful of times. The rearrangement joins TRBV5-6 to TRBJ2-7, with a weak D call TRBD2 (6 bases). Germline CDR1 is SGHDT and CDR2 is YYEEEE. V shed 4 bases and J shed 0 bases, with 20 bases lying between them. This CDR3 comprises 17 residues. As DNA, the CDR3 is TGTGCCAGCAGCCTTGCCGCCGGGACTGCGAGCTCCTACGAGCAGTACTTC. Its protein is CASSLAAGTASSYEQYF.

Many counts were recorded for this clonotype. The chain carries TRBV6-2 or TRBV6-3 and TRBJ2-1; a weak D match, TRBD2 (6 bases). This CDR3 has 16 amino acids. Germline CDR1 reads MNHEY; CDR2 reads SVGEGT. Trimming shortened V by 10 bases and J by 4 bases, and 23 bases separated the two germline ends. CDR3 sequence (DNA): TGTGCCACCCACAGGTGGTTGAGCGCGGGGTACAATGAGCAGTTCTTC. This codes for CATHRWLSAGYNEQFF.

This chain uses TRBV30 with TRBJ2-7; no reliable D call. The CDR3 consists of 16 residues. Germline V CDR1 and CDR2: GTSNPN, SVGIG (reference sequence). V shed 2 bases and J shed 1 base, with 18 bases lying between them. DNA for the CDR3: TGTGCCTGGAGTCAGAACCGGAGACCGCAATCCTACGAGCAGTACTTC. Its translation is CAWSQNRRPQSYEQYF.

V is TRBV6-4 and J is TRBJ2-7; a weak D match, TRBD2 (5 bases). Germline V lookup: CDR1 MRHNA, CDR2 SNTAGT. The germline V and J ends were trimmed by 4 bases and 1 base, with 11 bases remaining between them. The CDR3 contains 14 residues. In DNA, the CDR3 is TGTGCCAGCAGTGGCGGGCGTAGATCCTACGAGCAGTACTTC. Protein: CASSGGRRSYEQYF.

This clonotype was counted between two and nine times. V gene TRBV3-1 combines with J gene TRBJ2-7; TRBD1 matches at 8 bases. CDR3 length: 13 residues. Germline-derived CDR1 and CDR2 are LGHDT and YNNKEL (reference sequence). J lost 6 bases, V lost 0 bases, and 1 base had no gene match. CDR3 loop: CASSQDRGLEQYF. CDR3 sequence (DNA): TGTGCCAGCAGCCAAGACAGGGGGCTCGAGCAGTACTTC.

This clonotype has a count of ten or more. J is TRBJ1-5 and V is TRBV12-3 or TRBV12-4; no clear D. With 4 bases removed from V and 1 base from J, the gap between germline ends came to 5 bases. The CDR3 runs 13 residues. The CDR3 region has the DNA TGTGCCAGCAGTTCTAGGAGCAATCAGCCCCAGCATTTT. This codes for CASSSRSNQPQHF.

There are many counts of this clonotype. J is TRBJ2-7 and V is TRBV11-2, with a weak D call TRBD1 (6 bases). This CDR3 region has 15 residues. Trimming took 1 base from V and 4 from J, leaving 14 bases between them. Germline V gene lookup returns CDR1 SGHAT and CDR2 FQNNGV. The CDR3 bases are TGTGCCAGCAGCTTAGGCCCTGGGACACAATACGAGCAGTACTTC. Translated, it gives CASSLGPGTQYEQYF.

The chain joins TRBV12-5 to TRBJ1-5; D unresolved. This CDR3 contains 15 residues. The ends were cut back, 6 bases at V and 4 bases at J, with 16 bases in the middle. Per the germline V gene, CDR1 is LGHNT and CDR2 is FRNRAP. CDR3 bases: TGTGCTAGTGGCCTGGGTGAGGCTTTGAATCAGCCCCAGCATTTT. This encodes CASGLGEALNQPQHF.

Ten or more counts support this clonotype. V is TRBV11-2 and J is TRBJ2-2; D call uncertain. V was cut by 5 bases and J by 4 bases, with 14 bases left in between. Per germline, CDR1 SGHAT and CDR2 FQNNGV. The CDR3 runs to 15 residues. CDR3 bases: TGTGCCAGCAGCCCCCACGTCGCCGTCACCGGGGAGCTGTTTTTT. This translates into CASSPHVAVTGELFF.

As regards this clonotype: A far more abundant clone sits one base away, making this likely a read error. This chain joins TRBV20-1 and TRBJ1-1, with a possible D match to TRBD1 (6 bases). This CDR3 has 11 residues. The V gene's germline CDR1 is DFQATT and CDR2 SNEGSKA (reference sequence). V gave up 3 bases and J gave up 6 bases, with 8 bases separating them. The CDR3 here is CSARKGAEAFF. The CDR3 DNA reads TGCAGTGCTAGGAAGGGGGCTGAAGCTTTCTTT.

This clonotype was detected ten times or more. The chain carries TRBV28 and TRBJ1-2; TRBD1 is a possible D gene (5 bases). V was pared by 10 bases and J by 2 bases, with 14 bases between. Germline V gives CDR1 MDHEN, CDR2 SYDVKM. The length of the CDR3 is 13 residues. The CDR3 sequence is CAILPGLNYGYTF. The CDR3 DNA sequence: TGTGCCATACTCCCGGGACTAAACTATGGCTACACCTTC.

The J gene is TRBJ1-2, the V gene TRBV6-1; D not certain. This CDR3 contains 12 residues. CDR1 and CDR2 (germline): MNHNS, SASEGT. Trimming stripped 6 bases from V and 6 bases from J, with 11 bases between. Here the CDR3 DNA reads TGTGCCAGCAGGCTTACGGGTCATGGCTACACCTTC. Its translation is CASRLTGHGYTF.

This clonotype was observed a handful of times. V is TRBV6-1 and J is TRBJ2-2, with D uncertain. Germline V CDR1 and CDR2: MNHNS, SASEGT. Between the trimmed V and J ends, which lost 0 bases and 4 bases, there was a span of 9 bases. CDR3 length equals 15 residues. In DNA form, the CDR3 reads TGTGCCAGCAGTGAAGCAGGGCAGCGCACCGGGGAGCTGTTTTTT. Protein product: CASSEAGQRTGELFF.

This chain links TRBV11-2 with TRBJ2-2; possibly TRBD1 or TRBD2 for D (5 bases each). Germline V lookup: CDR1 SGHAT, CDR2 FQNNGV. V was shortened by 5 bases and J by 3 bases, with 28 bases between the two germline ends. This CDR3 has 20 residues. The CDR3 coding sequence is TGTGCCAGCAGCCCCAGAGGGATCCGGGACCACGCACCCCACACCGGGGAGCTGTTTTTT. Protein: CASSPRGIRDHAPHTGELFF.

This clonotype occurred many times. V is TRBV20-1 and J is TRBJ2-3; weak D call: TRBD2 (5 bases). Trimming took 0 bases from V and 4 from J, leaving 14 bases between them. Germline lookup yields CDR1 DFQATT and CDR2 SNEGSKA (reference sequence). The CDR3 is 15 residues long. The CDR3 DNA sequence: TGCAGTGCTAGAGATGGAACTCTAGCTCCAGATACGCAGTATTTT. The encoded protein is CSARDGTLAPDTQYF.

This clonotype was detected ten times or more. The chain has TRBV20-1 and TRBJ2-7; 9 bases are a match to TRBD2. CDR3 size: 13 residues. The germline gives CDR1 DFQATT, CDR2 SNEGSKA (reference sequence). V lost 6 bases to trimming and J lost 0 bases; unmatched junction nucleotides: 3. In DNA form, the CDR3 reads TGCAGTGCAATAGCGGGAGCCTCCTACGAGCAGTACTTC. This codes for CSAIAGASYEQYF.

As concerns this clonotype: A clone one base away is much larger, so this may be a read error. The rearrangement uses TRBV2 and TRBJ2-1; perhaps D is TRBD1 or TRBD2 (5 bases each). Germline values: CDR1 SNHLY, CDR2 FYNNEI. Trimming took off 1 base at V and 10 bases at J, with 8 bases between the two ends. The CDR3 covers 12 residues. The CDR3 sequence is CASSEVGVEQFF. The DNA for the CDR3 is TGTGCCAGCAGTGAAGTGGGGGTGGAGCAGTTCTTC.

In this sample, this clonotype turned up many times. This rearrangement joins TRBV7-9 to TRBJ2-1; 11 bases align to TRBD2. V dropped 5 bases and J dropped 6; count of bases not matched to a gene: 9. Germline loops: CDR1 SEHNR, CDR2 FQNEAQ (reference sequence). The CDR3 extends over 16 amino acids. CDR3 DNA: TGTGCCAGCAGCGCCACCGGGACTAGCGGATTCAATGAGCAGTTCTTC. As protein: CASSATGTSGFNEQFF.

The V gene is TRBV10-3, the J gene TRBJ2-7; 7 bases fit TRBD2. The CDR3 runs 15 residues. CDR1 and CDR2 (germline): ENHRY, SYGVKD. The junction had 6 bases not matched to a gene; V was cut back by 4 bases and J by 0 bases. CDR3 residues: CAISGRAGVSYEQYF. Written as DNA, the CDR3 is TGTGCCATCAGTGGCAGGGCGGGAGTCTCCTACGAGCAGTACTTC.

Many counts were recorded for this clonotype. This rearrangement joins TRBV18 to TRBJ2-1; TRBD2 is a possible D gene (6 bases). Deletions cut 3 bases from V and 0 bases from J, with 15 bases between. Germline-derived CDR1 and CDR2 are KGHSH and LQKENI. There are 17 residues in the CDR3. The CDR3 DNA follows: TGTGCCAGCTCACCGATCGGTCTCGGGAGCTCCTACAATGAGCAGTTCTTC. Its translation is CASSPIGLGSSYNEQFF. The full variable domain, completed using reference TRBV18 and TRBJ2-1, is NAGVMQNPRHLVRRRGQEARLRCSPMKGHSHVYWYRQLPEEGLKFMVYLQKENIIDESGMPKERFSAEFPKEGPSILRIQQVVRGDSAAYFCASSPIGLGSSYNEQFFGPGTRLTVL.

In nucleotides, the CDR3 is TGCGCCAGCAGCTTGTGGGGGTCGAACACCGGGGAGCTGTTTTTT. It yields the protein CASSLWGSNTGELFF. The chain employs TRBV5-1 and TRBJ2-2, with D possibly being TRBD1 or TRBD2 (5 bases each). Per germline, CDR1 SGHRS and CDR2 YFSETQ. The V end lost 1 base, the J end lost 0 bases, and 7 bases lay between the germline ends. The CDR3 spans 15 residues.

The gene calls are TRBV2 and TRBJ1-6; TRBD1 agrees at 9 bases. The CDR3 has 14 residues. The germline V gene has CDR1 SNHLY and CDR2 FYNNEI. V trimming: 5 bases; J trimming: 9 bases; junction bases outside the gene matches: 5. The CDR3 here is CASSTGQGTSPLHF. Written as DNA, the CDR3 is TGTGCCAGCAGTACCGGACAGGGGACTTCACCCCTCCACTTT.

This clonotype has ten or more counts. This chain connects TRBV30 to TRBJ2-2, with TRBD2 as a possible D gene (5 bases). The V end was cut by 3 bases, the J end by 6 bases, with 11 bases between. The length of the CDR3 is 13 residues. The germline gives CDR1 GTSNPN, CDR2 SVGIG (reference sequence). The CDR3 DNA reads as TGTGCCTGGAGCGAGGGTTGGGCCGGGGAGCTGTTTTTT. Residues: CAWSEGWAGELFF.

This clonotype was picked up many times. The chain links TRBV12-3 or TRBV12-4 to TRBJ2-7, with 11 positions matching TRBD1. CDR3 length equals 14 residues. Trimming removed 6 bases from V and 1 base from J; junction bases left unmatched: 2. The CDR3 nucleotides are TGTGCCAGCAGGCGGGACAGGGGGTCCTACGAGCAGTACTTC. It specifies CASRRDRGSYEQYF.

This chain joins TRBV2 and TRBJ2-5; 10 positions agree with TRBD2. Germline CDR1 and CDR2: SNHLY and FYNNEI. The CDR3 loop spans 15 amino acids. J lost 5 bases, V lost 5 bases, and 8 bases had no gene match. The CDR3 sequence is CASSKSSGSPETQYF. The CDR3 nucleotides read TGTGCCAGCAGTAAGTCTAGCGGGAGTCCGGAGACCCAGTACTTC.

This clonotype appeared many times. The chain is built from TRBV3-1 and TRBJ2-1; 9 nucleotides line up with TRBD2. This CDR3 is built from 14 residues. Germline CDR1 LGHDT, CDR2 YNNKEL (reference sequence). V gave up 4 bases and J gave up 7 bases; unmatched junction bases: 5. CDR3 sequence (DNA): TGTGCCAGCAGCCTGACTAGCGGCCAAAATGAGCAGTTCTTC. Translated, it gives CASSLTSGQNEQFF.